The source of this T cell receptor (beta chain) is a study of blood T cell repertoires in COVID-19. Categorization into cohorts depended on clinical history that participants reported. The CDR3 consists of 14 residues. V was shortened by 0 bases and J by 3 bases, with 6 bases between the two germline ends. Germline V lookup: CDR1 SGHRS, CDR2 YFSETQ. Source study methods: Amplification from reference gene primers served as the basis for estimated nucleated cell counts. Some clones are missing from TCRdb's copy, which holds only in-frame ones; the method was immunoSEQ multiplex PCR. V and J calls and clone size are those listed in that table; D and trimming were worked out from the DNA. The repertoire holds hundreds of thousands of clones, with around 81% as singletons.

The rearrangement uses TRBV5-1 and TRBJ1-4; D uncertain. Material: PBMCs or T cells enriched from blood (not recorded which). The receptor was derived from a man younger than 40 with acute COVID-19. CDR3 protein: CASSLGAANEKLFF. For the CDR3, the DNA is TGCGCCAGCAGCTTGGGGGCTGCTAATGAAAAACTGTTTTTT.